This record looks at one T cell receptor (beta chain) sequence and its context. The data were obtained in a study of shared clonotypes between healthy human individuals. Generated by immunoSEQ multiplex PCR, the TCRdb table keeps only in-frame clones and is missing some. The top ten clones hold approximately 13% of a sample with 400,000 to 600,000 clones, about 85% of them seen once. Sequenced material: PBMCs. This receptor was identified in a middle-aged woman in good health. Some clones in this sample may be carry-over from other donors' samples.

CDR3 sequence reads: CASSQGRGNNEQYF. CDR3 DNA: TGCGCCAGCAGCCAGGGAAGAGGGAACAACGAGCAGTACTTC. The chain has TRBV5-1 and TRBJ2-7; TRBD1 or TRBD2 may be the D gene (5 bases each). Deletions cut 4 bases from V and 5 bases from J, with 16 bases between. Germline CDR1 reads SGHRS; CDR2 reads YFSETQ. The CDR3 sequence is 14 residues long. The whole variable domain, filled in from reference TRBV5-1 and TRBJ2-7, reads KAGVTQTPRYLIKTRGQQVTLSCSPISGHRSVSWYQQTPGQGLQFLFEYFSETQRNKGNFPGRFSGRQFSNSRSEMNVSTLELGDSALYLCASSQGRGNNEQYFGPGTRLTVT.